This T cell receptor (beta chain) was documented in a study of graft-versus-host responses after intestinal transplantation. Study at large: Recipients uniformly received anti-thymocyte globulin induction, followed by tacrolimus and steroids for two to four years. Broader study findings: Ileal or blood samples showed some GvH clones first, and such clones were also found in recipient marrow. Declines in HvG clones occurring early post-transplant were associated with peak circulating GvH clone levels.

About this clone itself: Its antigen is unidentified.

This CDR3 spans 15 amino acids. CDR1 and CDR2 (germline): SGHNT, YYREEE (reference sequence). V was clipped by 0 bases and J by 2 bases, with 11 bases between them. Assay: immunoSEQ multiplex PCR; the TCRdb copy retains only in-frame clones and omits some. The sample lists about 120,000 clones, 90% to 95% occurring once. The sample consisted of unstimulated CD4+ T cells sorted from spleen or lymph node cells, taken before intestinal transplant. This sequence was found in a human donor who received an intestinal transplant. This rearrangement joins TRBV5-4 to TRBJ1-1; no clear D gene. Written as DNA, the CDR3 is TGTGCCAGCAGCTTGGGGCAGCAACTTAACACTGAAGCTTTCTTT. This gives the protein CASSLGQQLNTEAFF.